This TCR beta chain was captured in a study of glioma-infiltrating T cells. Study details: Samples included WHO grade II oligodendrogliomas or astrocytomas and initial-diagnosis grade IV glioblastomas. Study-level findings and limits: A blood CDR3 motif signature was depleted in highly divergent patients. Above-expected tissue-blood divergence occurred in all gliomas, most in low-grade ones.

This CDR3 comprises 15 residues. Trimming left V 5 bases short and J 0 bases short, with 7 bases between. The germline V gene encodes CDR1 KGHDR and CDR2 SFDVKD. On this clonotype: Its antigen is unidentified.

Amplification of TCR alpha and beta CDR3 regions from RNA used iRepertoire nested multiplex PCR. MiXCR was run by TCRdb on the multiplex PCR reads, yielding one entry per CDR3 protein. The repertoire holds about 380,000 distinct CDR3 sequences, roughly two fifths seen once, with around 12% in the top ten. This TCR was recovered from a human donor with low-grade glioma or glioblastoma, undergoing nonglioma brain surgery, or in good health (not recorded which). V gene TRBV24-1 combines with J gene TRBJ2-6; D not resolved. The source material was glioma tissue, nonneoplastic brain tissue, or PBMCs (not recorded which). Written as DNA, the CDR3 is TGTGCCACCAGTGGATGGCCCTCTGGGGCCAACGTCCTGACTTTC. Its protein product is CATSGWPSGANVLTF.